This TCR beta chain came from a study of T cell responses to AZD1222 COVID-19 vaccine (dated by TCRdb to about 2021). Background for the entire study: AZD1222 recipients whose second dose came at about 4 weeks and those whose second dose came at about 12 weeks were combined into one group, since spike-specific TCR depth and breadth did not differ between the two schedules. Trial participants were enrolled by age into 18-55, 56-69 and 70-plus year subgroups, with approximately 150, 30 and 60 TCR-sequenced participants respectively. TCR sequencing was performed for 230 to 250 trial participants, of whom some 200 were given two doses of AZD1222 and about 25 were given two doses of MenACWY control vaccine.

Inclusive of the bounding cysteine and phenylalanine, the CDR3 is 14 residues long. Of all the DNA, just the CDR3 is kept, 42 bases in frame from base 1. After removal of 3 bases from V and 5 bases from J, the junction retains 6 bases not matched to a gene. CDR1 and CDR2, looked up from the germline V gene (reference sequence), are SEHNR and FQNEAQ. This specimen's time point label, per the study, means: baseline before first vaccination. Samples from vaccinated people were obtained from the UK trials COV001 and COV002, which included a single-blind randomized controlled phase 2/3 trial of AZD1222 (ChAdOx1 nCoV-19) in healthy adults. Trial participant PBMC samples were collected at day 0 and day 28 after the second dose for TCRbeta chain sequencing. Study-wide findings and limitations: Because no day 14 peak-response samples were available, the repertoires could be characterized only after the peak T cell response. In the small 56-69-year group, the increase in depth fell short of significance, most likely because of low power. Nearly half of unique spike-specific TCRs reportedly recognized epitopes outside regions mutated in the B.1.351 and B.1.1.7 variants. Most participants were white British and females outnumbered males, and the authors suggested that clonal diversity may have been underestimated. Conclusions about previously exposed vaccinees were limited because only six AZD1222 recipients were SARS-CoV-2 seropositive at baseline. The vaccine-associated CD4 TCRs covered the entire spike protein, and the dominant responses fell in regions 160-218 and 743-854. After two AZD1222 doses, spike-specific TCR breadth and depth were significantly higher than at day 0 and than in MenACWY recipients.

Points on this clone: Its antigen target is currently unknown. No much larger clone exists at a distance of one base, and base qualities are not known.

The CDR3 regions of human TCRbeta chains were analyzed by immunosequencing. In the original analysis: TCRs in the repertoires were matched against a reference library of SARS-CoV-2-specific TCRs that had been generated with the MIRA antigen-specificity platform. Breadth was defined as the fraction of unique TCRs that were SARS-CoV-2-associated. Depth was defined as the fraction of total T cells that were SARS-CoV-2-associated. Each spike-specific TCR was assigned to its reactive spike region and to a CD4 or CD8 class using the MIRA data. Log10-transformed breadth and depth values were compared by one-way ANOVA with Sidak's multiple comparisons tests. The source is immuneACCESS, and TCRdb retained only in-frame sequences with V and J called. Part of the clones is not carried over; for the studies checked, unresolved V genes explain less than half of this, and the remainder is unexplained. The D gene and trimming were derived from the DNA, and the V and J assignments and clone size from that table. The sample data list 110,000 to 150,000 clones, and 80% to 90% of these were observed just once. The top ten clonotypes cover around 3% of the sample.

The receptor was isolated from an adult in good health. This sequence uses TRBV7-9 and TRBJ2-7; TRBD1 agrees with 8 junctional bases. The source was peripheral blood, collected on day 0 of AZD1222 vaccination. Here the CDR3 is given as CASSFTGTGNEQYF. The base sequence is TGTGCCAGCAGCTTCACCGGGACAGGAAACGAGCAGTACTTC.